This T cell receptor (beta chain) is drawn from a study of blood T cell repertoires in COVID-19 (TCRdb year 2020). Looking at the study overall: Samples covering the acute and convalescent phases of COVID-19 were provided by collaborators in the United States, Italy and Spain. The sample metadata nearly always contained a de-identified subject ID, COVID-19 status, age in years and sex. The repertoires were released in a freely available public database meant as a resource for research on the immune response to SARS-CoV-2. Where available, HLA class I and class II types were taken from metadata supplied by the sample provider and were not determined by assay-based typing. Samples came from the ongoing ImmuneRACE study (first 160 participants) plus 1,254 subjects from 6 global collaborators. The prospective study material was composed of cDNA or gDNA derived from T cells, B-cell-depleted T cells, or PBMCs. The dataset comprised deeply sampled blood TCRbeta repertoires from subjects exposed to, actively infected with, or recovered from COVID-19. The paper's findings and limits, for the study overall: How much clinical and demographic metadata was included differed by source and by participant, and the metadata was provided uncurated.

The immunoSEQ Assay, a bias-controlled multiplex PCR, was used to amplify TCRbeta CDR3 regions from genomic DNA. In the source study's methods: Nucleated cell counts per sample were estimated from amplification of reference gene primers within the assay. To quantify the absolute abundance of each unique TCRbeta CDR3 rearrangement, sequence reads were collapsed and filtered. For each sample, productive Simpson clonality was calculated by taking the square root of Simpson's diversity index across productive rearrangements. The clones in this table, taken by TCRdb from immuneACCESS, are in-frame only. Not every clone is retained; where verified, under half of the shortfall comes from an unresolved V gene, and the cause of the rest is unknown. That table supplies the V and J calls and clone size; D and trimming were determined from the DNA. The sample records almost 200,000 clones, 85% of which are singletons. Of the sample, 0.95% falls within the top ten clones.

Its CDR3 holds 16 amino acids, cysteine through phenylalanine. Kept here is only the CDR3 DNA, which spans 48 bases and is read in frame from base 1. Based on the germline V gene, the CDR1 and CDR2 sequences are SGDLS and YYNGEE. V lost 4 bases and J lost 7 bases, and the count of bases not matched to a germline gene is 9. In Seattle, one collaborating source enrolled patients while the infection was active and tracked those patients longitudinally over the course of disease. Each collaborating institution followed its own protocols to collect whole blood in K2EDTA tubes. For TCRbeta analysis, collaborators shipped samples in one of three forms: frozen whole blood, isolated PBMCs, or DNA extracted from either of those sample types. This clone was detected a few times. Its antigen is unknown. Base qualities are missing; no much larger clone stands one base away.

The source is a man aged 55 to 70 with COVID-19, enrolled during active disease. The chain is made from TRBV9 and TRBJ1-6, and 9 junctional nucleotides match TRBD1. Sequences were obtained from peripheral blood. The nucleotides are TGTGCCAGCAGCCCCCACGGACAGGGGAGAAATTCACCCCTCCACTTT. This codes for CASSPHGQGRNSPLHF.